Shown below are 32 T cell receptor beta chains from a single sample sequenced in a study of control samples from healthy donors and cancer patients. Clones were sequenced by immunoSEQ multiplex PCR, and TCRdb holds only the in-frame ones, with some missing. The data hold some 150,000 clones, with 90% to 95% observed a single time. The specimen sequenced was blood. The receptors were gathered from a woman between 25 and 40 years old in good health.

This chain uses TRBV6-2 or TRBV6-3 with TRBJ2-7; the match to TRBD2 covers 7 bases. Germline loops: CDR1 MNHEY, CDR2 SVGEGT. This CDR3 is 15 amino acids long. Unmatched junction bases numbered 8, after V lost 2 bases and J lost 4 bases. CDR3 protein: CASSYPGTTLYEQYF. CDR3 nucleotide sequence: TGTGCCAGCAGTTACCCCGGGACTACCCTATACGAGCAGTACTTC.

The chain uses TRBV13 and TRBJ1-5; perhaps TRBD1 as D (5 bases). Trimming left V 0 bases short and J 2 bases short, with 5 bases between. The CDR3 runs 14 residues. The germline V gene encodes CDR1 PRHDT and CDR2 FYEKMQ (reference sequence). DNA for the CDR3: TGTGCCAGCAGCTTAGGGGGGCGCAATCAGCCCCAGCATTTT. Translation gives CASSLGGRNQPQHF.

CDR3 sequence: CASSPGHSYEQYF. Written as DNA, the CDR3 is TGTGCCAGCAGCCCGGGACACTCCTACGAGCAGTACTTC. The rearrangement joins TRBV3-1 (or the pseudogene TRBV3-2) to TRBJ2-7; D possibly corresponds to TRBD1 (6 bases). V was cut by 4 bases and J by 0 bases, with 7 bases left in between. CDR1 is LGHDT and CDR2 is YNNKEL in the germline V gene (reference sequence). The CDR3 covers 13 residues.

This sequence joins TRBV24-1 and TRBJ2-5; 10 nucleotides agree with TRBD1. V trimming: 7 bases; J trimming: 3 bases; junction bases outside the gene matches: 7. Germline CDR1 and CDR2: KGHDR and SFDVKD. CDR3 length equals 15 residues. The CDR3 spells CATSGPGTGEETQYF. Written as DNA, the CDR3 is TGTGCCACCAGCGGCCCGGGGACAGGGGAAGAGACCCAGTACTTC.

Note on this clone: At the DNA level, this CDR3 is encoded by other sequences in the same sample as well. J is TRBJ1-2 and V is TRBV28; weak D call: TRBD1 (6 bases). Germline V gene sequence: CDR1 MDHEN, CDR2 SYDVKM. The CDR3 covers 13 residues. V lost 3 bases and J 5 bases, leaving 10 bases between the germline ends. This chain's CDR3 is CASSFVTGYGYTF. The CDR3 DNA follows: TGTGCCAGCAGTTTCGTGACAGGTTATGGCTACACCTTC.

This CDR3 is CASSRGTSGNTIYF. The CDR3 DNA sequence: TGTGCCAGCAGCAGGGGTACCTCTGGAAACACCATATATTTT. V is TRBV2 and J is TRBJ1-3; maybe TRBD1 (6 bases). Per the germline V gene, CDR1 is SNHLY and CDR2 is FYNNEI. V was shortened by 6 bases and J by 0 bases, with 9 bases between the two germline ends. This CDR3 contains 14 residues.

This chain joins TRBV7-6 and TRBJ1-5, with D unclear. CDR1 is SGHVS and CDR2 is FNYEAQ in the germline V gene. V lost 5 bases to trimming and J lost 4 bases, with 6 bases between them. The CDR3 extends over 12 amino acids. The CDR3 here is CASSPLNQPQHF. The CDR3 DNA reads TGTGCCAGCAGCCCCCTTAATCAGCCCCAGCATTTT.

The chain recombines TRBV28 with TRBJ2-7; D uncertain. This CDR3 has 13 residues. V was clipped by 3 bases and J by 1 base, with 7 bases between them. Germline V gene sequence: CDR1 MDHEN, CDR2 SYDVKM. The chain's CDR3 is CASSFKNSYEQYF. CDR3 in DNA: TGTGCCAGCAGTTTCAAAAATTCCTACGAGCAGTACTTC. The full variable domain, with the rest looked up from reference TRBV28 and TRBJ2-7, is DVKVTQSSRYLVKRTGEKVFLECVQDMDHENMFWYRQDPGLGLRLIYFSYDVKMKEKGDIPEGYSVSREKKERFSLILESASTNQTSMYLCASSFKNSYEQYFGPGTRLTVT.

This clone was observed once. This chain joins TRBV25-1 and TRBJ2-5; 10 bases agree with TRBD2. Germline-derived CDR1 and CDR2 are MGHDK and SYGVNS. The CDR3 runs to 16 residues. Trimming took 2 bases from V and 5 from J; bases not matched to a gene: 8. The CDR3 DNA follows: TGTGCCAGCAGTGAAAACAGCGGGGGGGCAAAGGAGACCCAGTACTTC. Translated: CASSENSGGAKETQYF. Using reference TRBV25-1 and TRBJ2-5 for the parts outside the CDR3, the full variable domain is EADIYQTPRYLVIGTGKKITLECSQTMGHDKMYWYQQDPGMELHLIHYSYGVNSTEKGDLSSESTVSRIRTEHFPLTLESARPSHTSQYLCASSENSGGAKETQYFGPGTRLLVL.

This sequence joins TRBV5-6 and TRBJ1-6; TRBD1 matches at 8 bases. CDR1 is SGHDT, CDR2 YYEEEE, per germline. The CDR3 is made up of 15 amino acids. V lost 1 base to trimming and J lost 6 bases; unmatched junction nucleotides: 3. In nucleotides, the CDR3 is TGTGCCAGCAGCTTGCCTGGACAGGGTAATTCACCCCTCCACTTT. Amino acid sequence: CASSLPGQGNSPLHF.

The chain employs TRBV6-5 and TRBJ1-2; D perhaps matches TRBD1 (6 bases). The V end was cut by 6 bases, the J end by 4 bases, with 18 bases between. Germline V lookup: CDR1 MNHEY, CDR2 SVGAGI. The CDR3 spans 15 residues. CDR3 bases: TGTGCCAGCAGCCCCTATAGGGGGGCTAGCTATGGCTACACCTTC. This gives the protein CASSPYRGASYGYTF.

This rearrangement joins TRBV7-6 to TRBJ2-1; 12 bases are a match to TRBD1. The CDR3 spans 15 residues. V shed 0 bases, J shed 8 bases, and the junction held 2 bases outside the gene matches. Germline V gene lookup returns CDR1 SGHVS and CDR2 FNYEAQ. This chain's CDR3 is CASSLAGQGAYEQFF. Written as DNA, the CDR3 is TGTGCCAGCAGCTTAGCGGGACAGGGGGCTTATGAGCAGTTCTTC.

This clone showed up just once. The J gene is TRBJ1-5, the V gene TRBV19; the D is unclear. The length of the CDR3 is 15 residues. The V gene lost 4 bases and the J gene lost 0 bases, with 10 bases spanning the gap. The germline V gene encodes CDR1 LNHDA and CDR2 SQIVND (reference sequence). CDR3 amino acids: CASSTTDYSNQPQHF. CDR3 in DNA: TGTGCCAGTAGTACGACGGATTATAGCAATCAGCCCCAGCATTTT.

The chain employs TRBV19 and TRBJ1-2, with 7 bases aligning to TRBD1. The CDR3 is made up of 12 amino acids. CDR1 is LNHDA, CDR2 SQIVND, per germline (reference sequence). V shed 6 bases, J shed 4 bases, and the junction held 2 bases outside the gene matches. The CDR3, as DNA: TGTGCCAGTAGGGACAGGAGCTATGGCTACACCTTC. Residues: CASRDRSYGYTF.

The chain is built from TRBV5-4 and TRBJ1-5; D ambiguous. V lost 0 bases to trimming and J lost 2 bases, with 6 bases between them. Looked up from germline, CDR1 is SGHNT and CDR2 is YYREEE (reference sequence). The length of the CDR3 is 14 residues. CDR3 coding DNA: TGTGCCAGCAGCTTGGGGGGAGGCAATCAGCCCCAGCATTTT. The encoded protein is CASSLGGGNQPQHF. The full variable domain, completed using reference TRBV5-4 and TRBJ1-5, is ETGVTQSPTHLIKTRGQQVTLRCSSQSGHNTVSWYQQALGQGPQFIFQYYREEENGRGNFPPRFSGLQFPNYSSELNVNALELDDSALYLCASSLGGGNQPQHFGDGTRLSIL.

The chain joins TRBV19 to TRBJ1-2; TRBD1 aligns across 9 bases. The V gene end was trimmed by 7 bases and the J gene end by 5 bases; junction bases not matched to a gene: 8. The germline gives CDR1 LNHDA, CDR2 SQIVND (reference sequence). The CDR3 has 14 amino acids. In DNA form, the CDR3 reads TGTGCCAGTACCCCGGGACAGGGCCCTTATGGCTACACCTTC. Its translation: CASTPGQGPYGYTF.

The V and J genes are TRBV20-1 and TRBJ2-1; no firm D call. The germline gives CDR1 DFQATT, CDR2 SNEGSKA (reference sequence). This CDR3 region has 13 residues. Trimming cost V 3 bases and J 5 bases, with 11 bases left between them. The CDR3 reads CSASGLGNNEQFF. The CDR3 nucleotides are TGCAGTGCTAGTGGCCTGGGAAACAATGAGCAGTTCTTC.

The V and J genes are TRBV29-1 and TRBJ1-5; the match to TRBD1 covers 7 bases. J gave up 0 bases and V 6 bases, and 5 bases lay outside the gene matches. The CDR3 contains 14 residues. The germline V gene has CDR1 SQVTM and CDR2 ANQGSEA. DNA for the CDR3: TGCAGCGTCATCAGGGGGGCTAGCAATCAGCCCCAGCATTTT. Translating it yields CSVIRGASNQPQHF.

The rearrangement uses TRBV4-1 and TRBJ2-1, with 15 bases identical to TRBD2. J gave up 9 bases and V 1 base, and 1 base lay outside the gene matches. The CDR3 covers 15 residues. CDR1 MGHRA and CDR2 YSYEKL come from the germline V gene. CDR3 amino acids: CASSQGGLAGGEQFF. The CDR3 DNA reads TGCGCCAGCAGCCAAGGGGGACTAGCGGGAGGTGAGCAGTTCTTC.

CDR3 amino acids: CASRQLSSYNSPLHF. The DNA of the CDR3 is TGTGCCAGCAGACAACTTTCCTCCTATAATTCACCCCTCCACTTT. This chain links TRBV2 with TRBJ1-6; D is unresolved. This CDR3 has 15 residues. V gave up 6 bases and J gave up 0 bases, with 9 bases separating them. The V gene's germline CDR1 is SNHLY and CDR2 FYNNEI.

The genes are TRBV2 and TRBJ1-6, with D possibly TRBD1 on 6 matching bases. This CDR3 is 14 amino acids long. CDR1 is SNHLY, CDR2 FYNNEI, per germline. V was clipped by 6 bases and J by 6 bases, with 12 bases between them. In DNA form, the CDR3 reads TGTGCCAGCAGCGCCGTAGGGGGTAATTCACCCCTCCACTTT. Its protein is CASSAVGGNSPLHF.

The chain joins TRBV3-1 (or the pseudogene TRBV3-2) to TRBJ2-1; D gene unclear. Trimming took off 4 bases at V and 8 bases at J, with 9 bases between the two ends. Germline CDR1 is LGHDT and CDR2 is YNNKEL (reference sequence). CDR3 length equals 12 residues. CDR3: CASSLLRDEQFF. The CDR3 DNA follows: TGTGCCAGCAGCCTACTGAGAGATGAGCAGTTCTTC.

The chain has TRBV28 and TRBJ1-4; TRBD1 might be the D (6 bases). Trimming pared 2 bases from V and 8 bases from J, leaving 12 bases between. The CDR3 has 14 amino acids. The V gene's germline CDR1 is MDHEN and CDR2 SYDVKM. CDR3 DNA: TGTGCCAGCAGTTTAGGGGGGCTCGAGGAAAAACTGTTTTTT. It translates to CASSLGGLEEKLFF. The full variable domain, completed using reference TRBV28 and TRBJ1-4, is DVKVTQSSRYLVKRTGEKVFLECVQDMDHENMFWYRQDPGLGLRLIYFSYDVKMKEKGDIPEGYSVSREKKERFSLILESASTNQTSMYLCASSLGGLEEKLFFGSGTQLSVL.

The chain combines TRBV4-1 with TRBJ1-1; D gene uncertain. Trimming pared 0 bases from V and 2 bases from J, leaving 10 bases between. The CDR3 is 15 amino acids. Germline V gives CDR1 MGHRA, CDR2 YSYEKL. For the CDR3, the DNA is TGCGCCAGCAGCCAAGAGTGGAGATTCAACACTGAAGCTTTCTTT. Its protein is CASSQEWRFNTEAFF.

This clone came up once. The rearrangement links TRBV9 to TRBJ1-4, with unresolved D. The CDR3 length is 14 residues. Germline V lookup: CDR1 SGDLS, CDR2 YYNGEE. V was clipped by 4 bases and J by 0 bases, with 7 bases between them. CDR3 region: CASSKTPTNEKLFF. The CDR3 nucleotides read TGTGCCAGCAGCAAGACCCCAACTAATGAAAAACTGTTTTTT. The full variable domain, with the rest looked up from reference TRBV9 and TRBJ1-4, is DSGVTQTPKHLITATGQRVTLRCSPRSGDLSVYWYQQSLDQGLQFLIQYYNGEERAKGNILERFSAQQFPDLHSELNLSSLELGDSALYFCASSKTPTNEKLFFGSGTQLSVL.

The rearrangement uses TRBV5-1 and TRBJ1-4; no clear D. Trimming removed 4 bases from V and 0 bases from J, with 7 bases in between. The CDR3 totals 14 residues. The germline V gene encodes CDR1 SGHRS and CDR2 YFSETQ. Here the CDR3 DNA reads TGCGCCAGCAGCCCGACACCAACTAATGAAAAACTGTTTTTT. It encodes CASSPTPTNEKLFF.

This clone was seen a handful of times. Other DNA sequences of this sample code for an identical CDR3. This chain links TRBV11-3 with TRBJ2-4; weak D call: TRBD1 (6 bases). The CDR3 loop spans 16 amino acids. The V gene's germline CDR1 is SGHNT and CDR2 YENEEA. The V end lost 6 bases, the J end lost 0 bases, and 15 bases lay between the germline ends. Here the CDR3 DNA reads TGTGCCAGCAGTTCCCAGGGGACCATAGCCAAAAACATTCAGTACTTC. Translation gives CASSSQGTIAKNIQYF.

CDR3 DNA: TGTGCCACCAGCAGAGATGGGACTAGCGGCAGCACAGATACGCAGTATTTT. Its protein is CATSRDGTSGSTDTQYF. J is TRBJ2-3 and V is TRBV15; 11 bases agree with TRBD2. The V and J ends lost 0 bases and 0 bases, in that order; junction bases with no gene match: 2. Germline V gene sequence: CDR1 LNHNV, CDR2 YYDKDF (reference sequence). The CDR3 has 17 amino acids. The entire variable domain, with the rest obtained from reference TRBV15 and TRBJ2-3, is as follows: DAMVIQNPRYQVTQFGKPVTLSCSQTLNHNVMYWYQQKSSQAPKLLFHYYDKDFNNEADTPDNFQSRRPNTSFCFLDIRSPGLGDTAMYLCATSRDGTSGSTDTQYFGPGTRLTVL.

V gene TRBV6-5 combines with J gene TRBJ2-7; D is possibly TRBD1 (5 bases). CDR3 length: 16 amino acids. The germline gives CDR1 MNHEY, CDR2 SVGAGI. Trimming stripped 0 bases from V and 2 bases from J, with 14 bases between. The CDR3 here is CASSYSPQRQTYEQYF. CDR3 in DNA: TGTGCCAGCAGTTACTCCCCACAGAGACAGACCTACGAGCAGTACTTC.

The V call is TRBV30, the J call TRBJ1-1; TRBD1 aligns across 9 bases. The CDR3 has 15 amino acids. In germline, CDR1 is GTSNPN, CDR2 SVGIG (reference sequence). V shed 2 bases, J shed 5 bases, and the junction held 9 bases outside the gene matches. The CDR3 reads CAWSPDHRGRTEAFF. The CDR3 DNA sequence: TGTGCCTGGAGTCCCGACCACAGGGGGCGGACTGAAGCTTTCTTT.

This rearrangement joins TRBV15 to TRBJ2-1; 9 nucleotides match TRBD2. The CDR3 runs 17 residues. J gave up 2 bases and V 0 bases, and 5 bases lay outside the gene matches. In germline, CDR1 is LNHNV, CDR2 YYDKDF (reference sequence). This CDR3 is CATSRDRGGRAYNEQFF. The CDR3 nucleotides are TGTGCCACCAGCAGAGATCGGGGCGGGAGGGCCTACAATGAGCAGTTCTTC.

A word on this clone: The same CDR3 arises from other DNA sequences in this sample as well. The J gene is TRBJ1-1, the V gene TRBV29-1, with D unresolved. Germline V gives CDR1 SQVTM, CDR2 ANQGSEA. Trimming removed 6 bases at V and 1 base at J, with 6 bases between. The CDR3 has 11 amino acids. CDR3 region: CSVPTNTEAFF. The CDR3 bases are TGCAGCGTCCCGACGAACACTGAAGCTTTCTTT. Full variable domain (outside the CDR3, taken from reference TRBV29-1 and TRBJ1-1): SAVISQKPSRDICQRGTSLTIQCQVDSQVTMMFWYRQQPGQSLTLIATANQGSEATYESGFVIDKFPISRPNLTFSTLTVSNMSPEDSSIYLCSVPTNTEAFFGQGTRLTVV.